The rows below give T cell receptor beta chains drawn from one sample of a study of blood T cell repertoires in COVID-19. Libraries were prepared by immunoSEQ multiplex PCR; TCRdb keeps only in-frame clonotypes and omits some of them. The sample carries approximately 300,000 clones, approximately 90% recorded once. The sample was peripheral blood. The receptors here all came from a man aged 30 to 45 with acute or convalescent COVID-19. CDR3s include the opening cysteine and the closing phenylalanine or tryptophan. The order of the fields is clone size, V gene, D gene, J gene, CDR3 protein, CDR3 DNA. D genes are given only for firm matches. Not all rows give a size; the values are once, few, many and, for expanded clones, a class.

clone_size: NA
v_call: TRBV12-5
d_call: TRBD2
j_call: TRBJ2-1
cdr3_aa: CASGLVLQAGVTYNEQFF
cdr3_nt: TGTGCTAGTGGTTTGGTACTCCAAGCGGGAGTAACCTACAATGAGCAGTTCTTC

clone_size: NA
v_call: TRBV7-2
d_call: NA
j_call: TRBJ2-3
cdr3_aa: CASSLRDTQYF
cdr3_nt: TGTGCCAGCAGCCTGCGGGATACGCAGTATTTT

clone_size: NA
v_call: TRBV4-1
d_call: NA
j_call: TRBJ2-1
cdr3_aa: CASSQVGGVTYNEQFF
cdr3_nt: TGCGCCAGCAGCCAAGTAGGAGGCGTGACCTACAATGAGCAGTTCTTC

clone_size: once
v_call: TRBV7-6
d_call: NA
j_call: TRBJ1-3
cdr3_aa: CASSVGTNSGNTIYF
cdr3_nt: TGTGCCAGCAGCGTCGGGACAAACTCTGGAAACACCATATATTTT

clone_size: NA
v_call: TRBV28
d_call: NA
j_call: TRBJ1-6
cdr3_aa: CASSRQLTNNSPLHF
cdr3_nt: TGTGCCAGCAGTCGACAGCTAACCAATAATTCACCCCTCCACTTT

clone_size: NA
v_call: TRBV5-1
d_call: NA
j_call: TRBJ1-1
cdr3_aa: CASSFNRNTEAFF
cdr3_nt: TGCGCCAGCAGCTTCAACAGGAACACTGAAGCTTTCTTT

clone_size: NA
v_call: TRBV5-5
d_call: TRBD2
j_call: TRBJ2-1
cdr3_aa: CASSLVAASGGRSYNEQFF
cdr3_nt: TGTGCCAGCAGCTTGGTGGCGGCTAGCGGGGGGCGTTCCTACAATGAGCAGTTCTTC

clone_size: NA
v_call: TRBV18
d_call: NA
j_call: TRBJ1-2
cdr3_aa: CASSPVHSSVDYGYTF
cdr3_nt: TGTGCCAGCTCACCGGTGCATTCGAGCGTCGACTATGGCTACACCTTC

clone_size: few
v_call: TRBV10-2
d_call: NA
j_call: TRBJ2-1
cdr3_aa: CASTARGGLYNEQFF
cdr3_nt: TGCGCCAGCACCGCCCGCGGGGGCCTTTACAATGAGCAGTTCTTC

clone_size: NA
v_call: TRBV5-5
d_call: TRBD1
j_call: TRBJ1-6
cdr3_aa: CASSGDRGNSPLHF
cdr3_nt: TGTGCCAGCAGCGGTGACAGGGGTAATTCACCCCTCCACTTT

clone_size: NA
v_call: TRBV24-1
d_call: TRBD2
j_call: TRBJ2-3
cdr3_aa: CATSDPGLNTQYF
cdr3_nt: TGTGCCACCAGTGATCCGGGACTAAACACGCAGTATTTT

clone_size: NA
v_call: TRBV3-1/TRBV3-2
d_call: NA
j_call: TRBJ2-5
cdr3_aa: CASSQDPRLYKLETQYF
cdr3_nt: TGTGCCAGCAGCCAAGATCCCAGACTATACAAATTAGAGACCCAGTACTTC

clone_size: few
v_call: TRBV9
d_call: TRBD1
j_call: TRBJ2-5
cdr3_aa: CASSVGFRGETQYF
cdr3_nt: TGTGCCAGCAGCGTAGGATTCAGGGGGGAGACCCAGTACTTC

clone_size: NA
v_call: TRBV4-1
d_call: TRBD2
j_call: TRBJ2-1
cdr3_aa: CASSQDPGLASLDEQFF
cdr3_nt: TGCGCCAGCAGCCAAGACCCGGGACTAGCTAGTTTGGATGAGCAGTTCTTC

clone_size: NA
v_call: TRBV30
d_call: TRBD1
j_call: TRBJ1-1
cdr3_aa: CAWIRGQGDTEAFF
cdr3_nt: TGTGCCTGGATCCGTGGACAGGGGGACACTGAAGCTTTCTTT

clone_size: NA
v_call: TRBV28
d_call: TRBD1
j_call: TRBJ1-2
cdr3_aa: CASIEQGANYGYTF
cdr3_nt: TGTGCCAGCATAGAACAGGGGGCGAACTATGGCTACACCTTC

clone_size: NA
v_call: TRBV3-1/TRBV3-2
d_call: NA
j_call: TRBJ2-1
cdr3_aa: CASSRPGTYNEQFF
cdr3_nt: TGTGCCAGCAGCCGACCGGGGACCTACAATGAGCAGTTCTTC

clone_size: NA
v_call: TRBV7-7
d_call: NA
j_call: TRBJ2-2
cdr3_aa: CASSFRGTGELFF
cdr3_nt: TGTGCTAGCAGCTTCCGGGGTACCGGGGAGCTGTTTTTT

clone_size: NA
v_call: TRBV27
d_call: NA
j_call: TRBJ1-2
cdr3_aa: CASSFRIGTNVDYGYTF
cdr3_nt: TGTGCCAGCAGTTTTCGGATCGGGACAAACGTAGACTATGGCTACACCTTC

clone_size: NA
v_call: TRBV27
d_call: TRBD1
j_call: TRBJ1-6
cdr3_aa: CATLGQGARFGNSPLHF
cdr3_nt: TGTGCCACCCTTGGACAGGGGGCTAGGTTCGGTAATTCACCCCTCCACTTT

clone_size: once
v_call: TRBV6-5
d_call: NA
j_call: TRBJ1-2
cdr3_aa: CASSMGRTNYGYTF
cdr3_nt: TGTGCCAGCAGTATGGGCAGAACTAACTATGGCTACACCTTC

clone_size: NA
v_call: TRBV10-3
d_call: TRBD1
j_call: TRBJ1-2
cdr3_aa: CAISGGQGNFYGYTF
cdr3_nt: TGTGCCATCAGTGGAGGACAGGGGAACTTCTATGGCTACACCTTC

clone_size: NA
v_call: TRBV27
d_call: NA
j_call: TRBJ1-6
cdr3_aa: CASQFRGQTNSPLHF
cdr3_nt: TGTGCCAGCCAATTCCGGGGACAAACTAATTCACCCCTCCACTTT

clone_size: NA
v_call: TRBV28
d_call: NA
j_call: TRBJ1-2
cdr3_aa: CASSLLGGYTF
cdr3_nt: TGTGCCAGCAGTTTATTGGGCGGCTACACCTTC

clone_size: NA
v_call: TRBV28
d_call: NA
j_call: TRBJ2-3
cdr3_aa: CASSPPGRHLTDTQYF
cdr3_nt: TGTGCCAGCAGTCCGCCCGGGAGACACCTTACAGATACGCAGTATTTT

clone_size: NA
v_call: TRBV5-1
d_call: TRBD2
j_call: TRBJ2-5
cdr3_aa: CASSLTSGGAIWETQYF
cdr3_nt: TGCGCCAGCAGCTTGACTAGCGGGGGGGCCATATGGGAGACCCAGTACTTC

clone_size: NA
v_call: TRBV9
d_call: NA
j_call: TRBJ2-5
cdr3_aa: CASSVTPRAQETQYF
cdr3_nt: TGTGCCAGCAGCGTAACGCCCAGGGCCCAAGAGACCCAGTACTTC

clone_size: NA
v_call: TRBV19
d_call: TRBD1
j_call: TRBJ2-3
cdr3_aa: CASRKYAPGQGTDTQYF
cdr3_nt: TGTGCCAGTAGAAAATACGCCCCGGGACAGGGCACAGATACGCAGTATTTT

clone_size: NA
v_call: TRBV28
d_call: TRBD1
j_call: TRBJ1-1
cdr3_aa: CASRLGQGTEAFF
cdr3_nt: TGTGCCAGCAGACTCGGACAGGGGACTGAAGCTTTCTTT

clone_size: NA
v_call: TRBV27
d_call: TRBD1
j_call: TRBJ1-1
cdr3_aa: CASSYRSGTANTEAFF
cdr3_nt: TGTGCCAGCAGTTACCGCTCCGGGACAGCCAACACTGAAGCTTTCTTT

clone_size: NA
v_call: TRBV7-6
d_call: NA
j_call: TRBJ2-4
cdr3_aa: CASSLEALGDKNIQYF
cdr3_nt: TGTGCCAGCAGCTTAGAGGCCCTAGGGGACAAAAACATTCAGTACTTC

clone_size: few
v_call: TRBV30
d_call: NA
j_call: TRBJ1-5
cdr3_aa: CAWSLGSSQPQHF
cdr3_nt: TGTGCCTGGAGTCTTGGGAGCAGTCAGCCCCAGCATTTT

clone_size: once
v_call: TRBV29-1
d_call: NA
j_call: TRBJ1-2
cdr3_aa: CSVEEGTGRYGYTF
cdr3_nt: TGCAGCGTTGAAGAGGGAACAGGGAGATATGGCTACACCTTC

clone_size: NA
v_call: TRBV11-2
d_call: TRBD2
j_call: TRBJ2-1
cdr3_aa: CASSLEAGGASEQFF
cdr3_nt: TGTGCCAGCAGCTTAGAGGCCGGGGGGGCAAGTGAGCAGTTCTTC

clone_size: NA
v_call: TRBV4-1
d_call: NA
j_call: TRBJ1-4
cdr3_aa: CASSQTVSTNEKLFF
cdr3_nt: TGCGCCAGCAGCCAAACAGTCTCAACTAATGAAAAACTGTTTTTT

clone_size: NA
v_call: TRBV3-1/TRBV3-2
d_call: NA
j_call: TRBJ1-2
cdr3_aa: CASSDSPGKGGYTF
cdr3_nt: TGTGCCAGCAGCGATAGCCCAGGGAAGGGCGGCTACACCTTC

clone_size: NA
v_call: TRBV28
d_call: TRBD1
j_call: TRBJ1-4
cdr3_aa: CASSWDREVNEKLFF
cdr3_nt: TGTGCCAGCAGTTGGGACAGGGAGGTTAATGAAAAACTGTTTTTT

clone_size: NA
v_call: TRBV20-1
d_call: TRBD1
j_call: TRBJ2-3
cdr3_aa: CSASTTGTMDTQYF
cdr3_nt: TGCAGTGCTAGTACGACAGGGACGATGGATACGCAGTATTTT

clone_size: NA
v_call: TRBV7-9
d_call: TRBD1
j_call: TRBJ1-4
cdr3_aa: CASSFRGNEKLFF
cdr3_nt: TGTGCCAGCAGCTTCAGGGGGAATGAAAAACTGTTTTTT

clone_size: NA
v_call: TRBV19
d_call: NA
j_call: TRBJ1-2
cdr3_aa: CASSITDRGGGGYTF
cdr3_nt: TGTGCCAGTAGTATAACGGACCGGGGAGGAGGTGGCTACACCTTC

clone_size: NA
v_call: TRBV6-5
d_call: NA
j_call: TRBJ1-6
cdr3_aa: CASSLSGGRNSPLHF
cdr3_nt: TGTGCCAGCAGCCTGTCCGGGGGTCGCAATTCACCCCTCCACTTT

clone_size: NA
v_call: TRBV9
d_call: NA
j_call: TRBJ1-3
cdr3_aa: CASSPRSLSGNTIYF
cdr3_nt: TGTGCCAGCAGCCCCAGGTCCCTCTCTGGAAACACCATATATTTT

clone_size: NA
v_call: TRBV18
d_call: TRBD2
j_call: TRBJ2-2
cdr3_aa: CASSPPFAGGPGELFF
cdr3_nt: TGTGCCAGCTCACCACCGTTCGCGGGGGGGCCCGGGGAGCTGTTTTTT

clone_size: NA
v_call: TRBV5-1
d_call: TRBD1
j_call: TRBJ2-5
cdr3_aa: CASSLEGQGQETQYF
cdr3_nt: TGCGCCAGCAGCTTAGAGGGACAGGGACAAGAGACCCAGTACTTC

clone_size: NA
v_call: TRBV6-5
d_call: NA
j_call: TRBJ1-1
cdr3_aa: CASSYGPTVEAFF
cdr3_nt: TGTGCCAGCAGTTACGGGCCGACAGTTGAAGCTTTCTTT

clone_size: NA
v_call: TRBV5-1
d_call: NA
j_call: TRBJ1-2
cdr3_aa: CASTQGTNYGYTF
cdr3_nt: TGCGCCAGCACTCAGGGGACTAACTATGGCTACACCTTC

clone_size: few
v_call: TRBV5-5
d_call: TRBD1
j_call: TRBJ1-5
cdr3_aa: CASSPITGGNQPQHF
cdr3_nt: TGTGCCAGCAGTCCTATCACAGGGGGAAATCAGCCCCAGCATTTT

clone_size: NA
v_call: TRBV7-9
d_call: NA
j_call: TRBJ1-3
cdr3_aa: CATPRGGDSGNTIYF
cdr3_nt: TGTGCCACGCCCCGGGGGGGCGACTCTGGAAACACCATATATTTT

clone_size: NA
v_call: TRBV27
d_call: NA
j_call: TRBJ1-6
cdr3_aa: CASSFGSYSPLHF
cdr3_nt: TGTGCCAGCAGTTTTGGGAGTTATTCACCCCTCCACTTT

clone_size: few
v_call: TRBV4-2
d_call: NA
j_call: TRBJ1-2
cdr3_aa: CASSQTQGNNYGYTF
cdr3_nt: TGTGCCAGCAGCCAAACCCAGGGTAATAACTATGGCTACACCTTC

clone_size: NA
v_call: TRBV7-9
d_call: NA
j_call: TRBJ1-6
cdr3_aa: CASSLYPGFGSPLHF
cdr3_nt: TGTGCCAGCAGCCTCTACCCGGGGTTCGGGTCACCCCTCCACTTT

clone_size: NA
v_call: TRBV18
d_call: NA
j_call: TRBJ1-1
cdr3_aa: CASSPDGAMNTEAFF
cdr3_nt: TGTGCCAGCTCACCAGATGGGGCCATGAACACTGAAGCTTTCTTT

clone_size: NA
v_call: TRBV29-1
d_call: NA
j_call: TRBJ1-1
cdr3_aa: CSVETQGNTEAFF
cdr3_nt: TGCAGCGTTGAAACTCAGGGGAACACTGAAGCTTTCTTT

clone_size: NA
v_call: TRBV4-1
d_call: TRBD1
j_call: TRBJ1-1
cdr3_aa: CASSQDPGGAIFAFF
cdr3_nt: TGCGCCAGCAGCCAAGATCCAGGGGGAGCCATCTTCGCTTTCTTT

clone_size: few
v_call: TRBV18
d_call: NA
j_call: TRBJ1-1
cdr3_aa: CASSSDRNTEAFF
cdr3_nt: TGTGCCAGCTCGAGTGACAGGAACACTGAAGCTTTCTTT

clone_size: NA
v_call: TRBV3-1/TRBV3-2
d_call: TRBD1
j_call: TRBJ1-1
cdr3_aa: CASSSAGGGTEAFF
cdr3_nt: TGTGCCAGCAGCTCAGCAGGGGGTGGAACTGAAGCTTTCTTT